A single sample gave rise to the 9 T cell receptor beta chains below, sequenced in a study of neurological immune-mediated disorders. TCRdb reanalysed the 5' RACE reads using MiXCR and keeps one entry per CDR3 protein. In the table there are tens of thousands of distinct CDR3 sequences, about 6% of which are singletons. Sequencing used CD4+ T cells from blood. These receptor sequences come from a woman in her thirties or forties in good health.

There are many counts of this clonotype. V usage is TRBV5-1 and J usage is TRBJ2-5, with D perhaps matching TRBD2 (5 bases). Germline-derived CDR1 and CDR2 are SGHRS and YFSETQ. With 0 bases removed from V and 5 bases from J, the gap between germline ends came to 11 bases. This CDR3 is built from 14 residues. The CDR3 region has the DNA TGCGCCAGCAGCTTGGTCCTAGCCGGGGAGACCCAGTACTTC. Protein sequence: CASSLVLAGETQYF.

This clonotype occurred many times. This chain connects TRBV29-1 to TRBJ1-3; 7 bases fit TRBD1. The germline V gene has CDR1 SQVTM and CDR2 ANQGSEA. V was pared by 5 bases and J by 5 bases, with 9 bases of the junction left unmatched. The CDR3 extends over 14 amino acids. The DNA of the CDR3 is TGCAGCGTTCTGACAGGGACTATTAGAAACACCATATATTTT. This encodes CSVLTGTIRNTIYF.

This clonotype was observed at least ten times. This chain links TRBV7-9 with TRBJ2-3; D uncertain. CDR1 SEHNR and CDR2 FQNEAQ come from the germline V gene (reference sequence). The CDR3 is 16 amino acids. Trimming cost V 3 bases and J 0 bases, with 13 bases left between them. The CDR3 here is CASSFGEVASTDTQYF. CDR3 sequence (DNA): TGTGCCAGCAGCTTTGGCGAAGTCGCTAGCACAGATACGCAGTATTTT.

In this sample, this clonotype turned up many times. V is TRBV7-3 and J is TRBJ1-3; D remains ambiguous. Germline V gives CDR1 SGHTA, CDR2 FQGTGA. The ends were cut back, 2 bases at V and 0 bases at J, with 5 bases in the middle. The CDR3 contains 14 residues. The CDR3: CASSLGVSGNTIYF. In nucleotides, the CDR3 is TGTGCCAGCAGCTTAGGGGTCTCTGGAAACACCATATATTTT.

This clonotype has at least ten counts. The CDR3 protein is CASSLPPGTGVYNEQFF. In DNA, the CDR3 is TGTGCCAGCAGCCTCCCGCCCGGGACAGGGGTTTACAATGAGCAGTTCTTC. The chain recombines TRBV11-2 with TRBJ2-1; the match to TRBD1 covers 10 bases. The CDR3 consists of 17 residues. Germline V lookup: CDR1 SGHAT, CDR2 FQNNGV. Unmatched junction bases numbered 11, after V lost 5 bases and J lost 4 bases.

This clonotype occurred many times. The chain has TRBV27 and TRBJ1-2; D possibly corresponds to TRBD1 (5 bases). The CDR3 is 16 amino acids. Germline lookup yields CDR1 MNHEY and CDR2 SMNVEV (reference sequence). The V and J ends lost 2 bases and 0 bases respectively, with 13 bases between them. The CDR3 sequence: CASSLLSGGSNYGYTF. The CDR3 nucleotides are TGTGCCAGCAGTTTACTTTCGGGGGGATCTAACTATGGCTACACCTTC.

This clonotype was seen repeatedly, ten times or more. The V call is TRBV10-3, the J call TRBJ1-2; TRBD1 aligns across 7 bases. Trimming at V came to 6 bases and at J to 0 bases, leaving 16 bases not matched to a gene. The CDR3 covers 18 residues. CDR1 is ENHRY and CDR2 is SYGVKD in the germline V gene. CDR3 amino acids: CAISLGWDSAFSNYGYTF. The DNA for the CDR3 is TGTGCCATCAGCTTGGGTTGGGACAGCGCCTTTTCTAACTATGGCTACACCTTC.

This clonotype occurred a few times. This chain connects TRBV19 to TRBJ2-3, with 13 bases lining up with TRBD2. V was pared by 6 bases and J by 5 bases, with 5 bases of the junction left unmatched. Germline V gene sequence: CDR1 LNHDA, CDR2 SQIVND (reference sequence). The CDR3 runs 15 residues. The CDR3 is CASSRTSGSLDTQYF. The DNA for the CDR3 is TGTGCCAGTAGCCGGACTAGCGGGAGCCTAGATACGCAGTATTTT.

In its sample, this clonotype was seen many times. The chain joins TRBV5-1 to TRBJ2-3; perhaps TRBD1 as D (6 bases). Per the germline V gene, CDR1 is SGHRS and CDR2 is YFSETQ. This CDR3 has 14 residues. The V end lost 2 bases, the J end lost 2 bases, and 9 bases lay between the germline ends. The CDR3 nucleotides are TGCGCCAGCAGCTTAGGGGGTATCACAGATACGCAGTATTTT. Translating it yields CASSLGGITDTQYF.